The 10 T cell receptor beta chains below were found in one sample sequenced in a study of shared clonotypes between healthy human individuals. Selected positively for CCR7 and CD45RO-negative, naive CD8 cells excluded terminally differentiated effector memory CD45RA+ cells. The assay was immunoSEQ multiplex PCR, and TCRdb's table has in-frame clones only and misses some. This table holds 630,000 or so clones, 98% found once. Material for sequencing was naive CD8+ T cells sorted from blood. Every receptor here comes from a young man in good health.

The chain carries TRBV7-8 and TRBJ1-5, with 7 bases identical to TRBD1. The CDR3 extends over 14 amino acids. CDR1 SGHVS and CDR2 FQNEAQ come from the germline V gene. J gave up 5 bases and V 5 bases, and 6 bases lay outside the gene matches. DNA of the CDR3: TGTGCCAGCAGCCTAGGGGGCAGGGATCAGCCCCAGCATTTT. This sequence encodes CASSLGGRDQPQHF.

This clone appeared a single time. This sequence joins TRBV19 and TRBJ1-2, with 9 bases matching TRBD1. Trimming cost V 7 bases and J 5 bases; bases outside gene matches: 14. Per germline, CDR1 LNHDA and CDR2 SQIVND (reference sequence). The CDR3 loop spans 16 amino acids. The DNA for the CDR3 is TGTGCCAGTACCTTCCACCGGGACAGGGAATTATATGGCTACACCTTC. Translation: CASTFHRDRELYGYTF.

A single count supports this clone. This sequence joins TRBV5-1 and TRBJ1-2, with a weak D call TRBD1 (6 bases). The CDR3 spans 16 residues. Germline-derived CDR1 and CDR2 are SGHRS and YFSETQ. The V end was cut by 0 bases, the J end by 6 bases, with 18 bases between. The CDR3 region is CASSLGMLGGPHGYTF. The CDR3 nucleotides read TGCGCCAGCAGCTTGGGGATGCTAGGGGGGCCCCATGGCTACACCTTC.

The V gene is TRBV27, the J gene TRBJ1-2; 9 bases line up with TRBD1. This CDR3 comprises 14 residues. J gave up 4 bases and V 5 bases, and 5 bases lay outside the gene matches. The germline V gene has CDR1 MNHEY and CDR2 SMNVEV (reference sequence). The chain's CDR3 is CASSTGTGIYGYTF. The CDR3 DNA follows: TGTGCCAGCAGTACCGGGACAGGGATCTATGGCTACACCTTC.

V usage is TRBV29-1 and J usage is TRBJ1-1; D is ambiguous. The germline CDR1 and CDR2 sequences are SQVTM and ANQGSEA. V lost 0 bases and J 5 bases, leaving 4 bases between the germline ends. This CDR3 comprises 11 residues. The CDR3 sequence is CSVEDPTEAFF. The CDR3 DNA sequence: TGCAGCGTTGAAGATCCAACTGAAGCTTTCTTT.

The chain links TRBV7-9 to TRBJ2-7, with D possibly TRBD2 on 7 matching bases. The V gene's germline CDR1 is SEHNR and CDR2 FQNEAQ (reference sequence). Trimming shortened V by 5 bases and J by 0 bases, and 17 bases separated the two germline ends. The CDR3 is made up of 16 amino acids. CDR3 DNA sequence: TGTGCCAGCAGCCGAGGCGGGGGCACCTACTCCTACGAGCAGTACTTC. Translation: CASSRGGGTYSYEQYF.

The rearrangement links TRBV6-5 to TRBJ2-7; TRBD1 matches 10 bases. CDR3 length equals 15 residues. CDR1 is MNHEY and CDR2 is SVGAGI in the germline V gene. V lost 5 bases and J lost 3; bases outside the gene matches: 7. DNA for the CDR3: TGTGCCAGCAGTACAACCGGGACAGGGGTCTACGAGCAGTACTTC. This gives the protein CASSTTGTGVYEQYF.

The rearrangement links TRBV7-7 to TRBJ2-1; D is unclear. The CDR3 consists of 13 residues. Germline V gene data show CDR1 as SSHAT and CDR2 as FNYEAQ (reference sequence). Here the CDR3 DNA reads TGTGCTAGCTCCCCAGGTTCAGTGCAGGAGCAGTTCTTC. Protein: CASSPGSVQEQFF.

The chain links TRBV28 to TRBJ2-7, with D hard to call. Germline values: CDR1 MDHEN, CDR2 SYDVKM. CDR3 length: 13 amino acids. Trimming pared 6 bases from V and 3 bases from J, leaving 12 bases between. Written as DNA, the CDR3 is TGTGCCAGCAGCCACATGACAAGCTACGAGCAGTACTTC. Translating gives CASSHMTSYEQYF.

The chain employs TRBV6-6 and TRBJ2-7, with 9 bases that match TRBD2. Germline assignment: CDR1 MNHNY and CDR2 SVGAGI (reference sequence). The V and J ends lost 4 bases and 3 bases, in that order; junction bases with no gene match: 10. The CDR3 has 16 residues. CDR3 loop: CASSLGLAGAFYEQYF. The CDR3 DNA reads as TGTGCCAGCAGTTTGGGCTTAGCGGGAGCCTTCTACGAGCAGTACTTC.